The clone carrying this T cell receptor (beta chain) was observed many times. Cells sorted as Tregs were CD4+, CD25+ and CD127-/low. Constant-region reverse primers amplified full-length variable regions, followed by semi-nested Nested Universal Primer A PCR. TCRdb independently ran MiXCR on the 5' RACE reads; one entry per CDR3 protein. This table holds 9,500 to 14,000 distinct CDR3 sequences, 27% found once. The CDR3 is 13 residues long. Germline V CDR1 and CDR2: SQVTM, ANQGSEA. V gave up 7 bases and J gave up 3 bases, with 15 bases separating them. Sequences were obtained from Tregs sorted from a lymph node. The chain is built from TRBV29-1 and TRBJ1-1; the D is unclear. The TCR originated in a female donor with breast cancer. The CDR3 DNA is TGCAGCGCCGCGCTCATCGAGGACACTGAAGCTTTCTTT. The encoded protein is CSAALIEDTEAFF.